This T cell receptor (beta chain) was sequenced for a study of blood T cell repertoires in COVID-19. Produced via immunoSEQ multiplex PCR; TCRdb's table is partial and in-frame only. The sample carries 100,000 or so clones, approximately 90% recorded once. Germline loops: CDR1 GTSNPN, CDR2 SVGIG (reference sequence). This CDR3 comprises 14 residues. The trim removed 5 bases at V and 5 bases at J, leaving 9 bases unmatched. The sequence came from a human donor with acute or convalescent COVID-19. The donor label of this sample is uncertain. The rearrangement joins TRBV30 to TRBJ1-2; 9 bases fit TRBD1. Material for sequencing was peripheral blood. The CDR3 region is CAWDGQGRGYGYTF. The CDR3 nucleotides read TGTGCCTGGGACGGACAGGGGCGCGGTTATGGCTACACCTTC.